The clone carrying this TCR beta chain was observed once. Antigen unknown. CDR3 length: 21 residues. CDR1 SGHRS and CDR2 YFSETQ come from the germline V gene. The V end was cut by 4 bases, the J end by 6 bases, with 34 bases between. This record belongs to a study of T cells in tumors after PD-1 blockade. Turning to the study itself: No patient had prior checkpoint blockade, systemic immunosuppression, or radiotherapy within 4 weeks. Study-wide results and caveats: Some novel exhausted tumor clones appeared in pre-treatment blood, suggesting peripheral recruitment.

The assay was immunoSEQ multiplex PCR, and TCRdb's table has in-frame clones only and misses some. The repertoire holds around 35,000 clones, with 73% as singletons. Input was roughly 550 ng to 6,500 ng of genomic DNA from tumor or blood. Source: PBMCs, taken after anti-PD-1 treatment. The clonotype originates from a human donor with basal cell carcinoma. The J gene is TRBJ2-2, the V gene TRBV5-1, with D perhaps matching TRBD1 or TRBD2 (6 bases each). DNA for the CDR3: TGCGCCAGCAGCATGGGAAGACACGAGGGGGGAGACAGAGGTTGCGCCGGGGAGCTGTTTTTT. Translated: CASSMGRHEGGDRGCAGELFF.